The 8 T cell receptor beta chains listed next were all sequenced from one sample in a study of blood T cell repertoires in COVID-19. Some clones are missing from TCRdb's copy, which holds only in-frame ones; the method was immunoSEQ multiplex PCR. The sample comprises 250,000 or so clones, under 90% of which are singletons, and 1.5% to 2% rests with the top ten. Source material: PBMCs or T cells enriched from blood (not recorded which). The receptors shown here come from a man in his forties or fifties who had recovered from COVID-19.

The rearrangement uses TRBV7-9 and TRBJ2-7; possible D gene TRBD2, 5 bases. Per the germline V gene, CDR1 is SEHNR and CDR2 is FQNEAQ (reference sequence). The CDR3 runs to 11 residues. Between the trimmed V and J ends, which lost 4 bases and 5 bases, there was a span of 6 bases. CDR3 DNA: TGTGCCAGCAGCTCCGGGGACGAGCAGTACTTC. Residues: CASSSGDEQYF.

This sequence joins TRBV15 and TRBJ1-2, with 8 nucleotides matching TRBD1. Germline-derived CDR1 and CDR2 are LNHNV and YYDKDF (reference sequence). J gave up 8 bases and V 0 bases, and 20 bases lay outside the gene matches. The CDR3 covers 19 residues. CDR3 region: CATSRDIVSLGTGIGGYTF. For the CDR3, the DNA is TGTGCCACCAGCAGAGATATTGTTAGCCTCGGGACAGGAATTGGAGGCTACACCTTC. The whole variable domain, filled in from reference TRBV15 and TRBJ1-2, reads DAMVIQNPRYQVTQFGKPVTLSCSQTLNHNVMYWYQQKSSQAPKLLFHYYDKDFNNEADTPDNFQSRRPNTSFCFLDIRSPGLGDTAMYLCATSRDIVSLGTGIGGYTFGSGTRLTVV.

The CDR3 DNA follows: TGTGCCAGCAGTCGTGCAAGGACAGAACAAGAGACCCAGTACTTC. This encodes CASSRARTEQETQYF. The chain has TRBV7-2 and TRBJ2-5; D perhaps matches TRBD1 (6 bases). The V end was cut by 6 bases, the J end by 2 bases, with 16 bases between. Germline values: CDR1 SGHTA, CDR2 FQGNSA. The CDR3 loop spans 15 amino acids. The complete variable domain, with remaining parts taken from reference TRBV7-2 and TRBJ2-5, reads GAGVSQSPSNKVTEKGKDVELRCDPISGHTALYWYRQSLGQGLEFLIYFQGNSAPDKSGLPSDRFSAERTGGSVSTLTIQRTQQEDSAVYLCASSRARTEQETQYFGPGTRLLVL.

V is TRBV7-6 and J is TRBJ2-1; D is undetermined. Per the germline V gene, CDR1 is SGHVS and CDR2 is FNYEAQ. V shed 1 base and J shed 8 bases, with 3 bases lying between them. CDR3 size: 11 residues. CDR3 DNA: TGTGCCAGCAGCTTAGTAGATGAGCAGTTCTTC. This encodes CASSLVDEQFF.

This clone was counted at least ten times. The rearrangement joins TRBV3-1 (or the pseudogene TRBV3-2) to TRBJ2-7; 12 nucleotides line up with TRBD2. There are 16 residues in the CDR3. Trimming removed 3 bases from V and 7 bases from J; junction bases left unmatched: 10. CDR1 is LGHDT and CDR2 is YNNKEL in the germline V gene (reference sequence). The CDR3 loop reads CASSQLAGGPNGEQYF. CDR3 sequence (DNA): TGTGCCAGCAGCCAGCTAGCGGGGGGGCCTAATGGAGAGCAGTACTTC.

This chain connects TRBV6-5 to TRBJ2-7, with D possibly matching TRBD1 (7 bases). Between the trimmed V and J ends, which lost 3 bases and 2 bases, there was a span of 11 bases. Germline CDR1 and CDR2: MNHEY and SVGAGI. This CDR3 is built from 14 residues. CDR3 DNA: TGTGCCAGCAGTTATTCAGGGGGGACCTACGAGCAGTACTTC. Residues: CASSYSGGTYEQYF.

The chain combines TRBV6-2 or TRBV6-3 with TRBJ2-7; weak D call: TRBD2 (5 bases). Germline CDR1 reads MNHEY; CDR2 reads SVGEGT. V was pared by 3 bases and J by 2 bases, with 8 bases between. There are 13 residues in the CDR3. The CDR3 nucleotides are TGTGCCAGCAGTTATTCCGGGGCCTACGAGCAGTACTTC. This codes for CASSYSGAYEQYF.

This chain uses TRBV7-2 with TRBJ1-2; 8 positions agree with TRBD1. The V segment lost 5 bases and the J segment 6 bases; nucleotides outside the gene matches: 5. The germline CDR1 and CDR2 sequences are SGHTA and FQGNSA. This CDR3 spans 13 amino acids. The CDR3 loop reads CASSTDRANGYTF. In DNA form, the CDR3 reads TGTGCCAGCAGCACGGACAGGGCCAATGGCTACACCTTC.